This section outlines one TCR beta chain sequence together with its context. The antigen remains undetermined. This sample is part of a study of breast tumors, draining lymph nodes, adjacent tissues. The length of the CDR3 is 13 residues. CDR1 is LNHDA and CDR2 is SQIVND in the germline V gene (reference sequence). After removal of 6 bases from V and 5 bases from J, the junction contained 3 bases not matched to a gene. In TCRdb, the multiplex PCR reads were re-called with MiXCR into one record per CDR3 protein. The sample has under 150,000 distinct CDR3 sequences; about 20% are singletons. General study findings and limits: Tumor and nontumor repertoires were significantly more similar in luminal-like than in basal-like breast cancer. Tumors had less TCR diversity than lymph nodes, more than nontumor tissue.

Samples came from axillary lymph nodes draining the breast cancer. The sequence was collected from a female donor with breast cancer. Some clones in this sample may be carry-over from other donors' samples. V usage is TRBV19 and J usage is TRBJ2-3; 9 bases are a match to TRBD2. Sequenced sample: axillary lymph node tissue. The CDR3 nucleotides are TGTGCCAGTAGAAAGACTAGCGGAGATACGCAGTATTTT. Its translation is CASRKTSGDTQYF.